The 23 T cell receptor beta chains listed next were all sequenced from one sample in a study of OX40 agonist ivuxolimab in advanced cancers. Sequenced by immunoSEQ multiplex PCR; TCRdb stores in-frame clones only, minus some. The sample has 65,000 to 75,000 clones, about 90% seen once. The sample here was CD4+ or CD8+ T cells sorted from blood, taken in a trial of the OX40 agonist ivuxolimab. The receptors derive from an adult with an advanced solid tumor such as melanoma, head and neck, liver or kidney cancer.

V and J are TRBV7-9 and TRBJ1-5, with 8 bases that match TRBD1. V lost 5 bases to trimming and J lost 5 bases; unmatched junction nucleotides: 5. CDR3 length equals 14 residues. The germline gives CDR1 SEHNR, CDR2 FQNEAQ (reference sequence). CDR3: CASSRAGGYQPQHF. The CDR3 DNA reads TGTGCCAGCAGCCGGGCAGGGGGCTATCAGCCCCAGCATTTT.

This clone occurred a few times. J is TRBJ1-2 and V is TRBV10-1; possible D gene TRBD1, 5 bases. CDR3 length: 13 residues. Trimming took 3 bases from V and 6 from J, leaving 11 bases between them. The V gene's germline CDR1 is WNHNN and CDR2 SYGVQD (reference sequence). The CDR3 spells CASSESGANGYTF. The CDR3 DNA reads TGCGCCAGCAGTGAATCCGGGGCAAATGGCTACACCTTC.

This clone was observed a single time. The chain combines TRBV30 with TRBJ1-6; D is perhaps TRBD1 (5 bases). The CDR3 has 12 amino acids. CDR1 GTSNPN and CDR2 SVGIG come from the germline V gene (reference sequence). CDR3 loop: CAGGRDDSPLHF. In DNA form, the CDR3 reads TGTGCGGGGGGGAGGGACGATTCACCCCTCCACTTT.

The chain is built from TRBV7-2 and TRBJ2-1; 10 nucleotides match TRBD2. V lost 3 bases and J lost 10; bases outside the gene matches: 9. The CDR3 is 15 amino acids. The germline V gene encodes CDR1 SGHTA and CDR2 FQGNSA. CDR3 DNA: TGTGCCAGCAGCTTGGTTAGCGGGGGGCGGTGGGAGCAGTTCTTC. Amino acids: CASSLVSGGRWEQFF.

This chain joins TRBV5-4 and TRBJ1-5, with a tentative D call TRBD1 (5 bases). In germline, CDR1 is SGHNT, CDR2 YYREEE (reference sequence). The CDR3 totals 20 residues. V was trimmed by 6 bases and J by 0 bases, leaving 28 bases between them. Written as DNA, the CDR3 is TGTGCCAGCAATCCTAGGGAACGGGGGTTATGTAGTTATAGCAATCAGCCCCAGCATTTT. Translating gives CASNPRERGLCSYSNQPQHF. The full variable domain, rest sourced from reference TRBV5-4 and TRBJ1-5, is ETGVTQSPTHLIKTRGQQVTLRCSSQSGHNTVSWYQQALGQGPQFIFQYYREEENGRGNFPPRFSGLQFPNYSSELNVNALELDDSALYLCASNPRERGLCSYSNQPQHFGDGTRLSIL.

The chain has TRBV28 and TRBJ1-2; D call uncertain. Trimming shortened V by 3 bases and J by 6 bases, and 8 bases separated the two germline ends. CDR3 length: 12 amino acids. The germline V gene has CDR1 MDHEN and CDR2 SYDVKM. CDR3 in amino acids: CASSLGTHGYTF. DNA for the CDR3: TGTGCCAGCAGTTTGGGCACACATGGCTACACCTTC.

This clone showed up just a few times. The chain combines TRBV5-4 with TRBJ1-1; no definite D call. The CDR3 covers 15 residues. Germline lookup yields CDR1 SGHNT and CDR2 YYREEE (reference sequence). V was trimmed by 0 bases and J by 4 bases, leaving 13 bases between them. CDR3: CASSLDARRFTEAFF. The DNA of the CDR3 is TGTGCCAGCAGCTTGGATGCCCGGAGGTTCACTGAAGCTTTCTTT.

This chain connects TRBV5-1 to TRBJ2-1; D gene uncertain. The V gene lost 0 bases and the J gene lost 8 bases, with 9 bases spanning the gap. CDR3 length equals 13 residues. The germline V gene has CDR1 SGHRS and CDR2 YFSETQ. CDR3 bases: TGCGCCAGCAGCTTGGGACCAGCCGATGAGCAGTTCTTC. Translating it yields CASSLGPADEQFF. The full variable domain, its missing parts supplied by reference TRBV5-1 and TRBJ2-1, is KAGVTQTPRYLIKTRGQQVTLSCSPISGHRSVSWYQQTPGQGLQFLFEYFSETQRNKGNFPGRFSGRQFSNSRSEMNVSTLELGDSALYLCASSLGPADEQFFGPGTRLTVL.

The chain combines TRBV12-1 with TRBJ1-4; TRBD1 was called by the table and not checked on the DNA. TRBV12-1 constitutes a pseudogene. This CDR3 has 16 residues. The CDR3 loop is CASSFPPRGSEEKLFF. In nucleotides, the CDR3 is TGTGCCAGCAGCTTCCCCCCCAGGGGGTCAGAGGAAAAACTGTTTTTT.

V gene TRBV10-3 combines with J gene TRBJ2-3; 12 positions match TRBD2. CDR1 ENHRY and CDR2 SYGVKD come from the germline V gene. CDR3 length: 17 residues. Unmatched junction bases numbered 12, after V lost 8 bases and J lost 3 bases. The CDR3: CAISLGSSGGVTDTQYF. CDR3 in DNA: TGTGCCATCTCGCTTGGTTCTAGCGGGGGGGTTACAGATACGCAGTATTTT.

This chain connects TRBV7-8 to TRBJ2-3, with D unresolved. CDR3 length: 14 amino acids. The V gene lost 1 base and the J gene lost 0 bases, with 5 bases spanning the gap. Germline lookup yields CDR1 SGHVS and CDR2 FQNEAQ. The chain's CDR3 is CASSLVASTDTQYF. The CDR3 coding sequence is TGTGCCAGCAGCTTAGTGGCTAGCACAGATACGCAGTATTTT.

V and J are TRBV10-3 and TRBJ1-1; D gene ambiguous. The CDR3 has 14 amino acids. Germline values: CDR1 ENHRY, CDR2 SYGVKD. V lost 4 bases to trimming and J lost 0 bases, with 9 bases between them. CDR3 coding DNA: TGTGCCATCAGTGCGAGGAGCATGAACACTGAAGCTTTCTTT. This encodes CAISARSMNTEAFF.

This chain links TRBV28 with TRBJ1-2; D possibly corresponds to TRBD1 (6 bases). Germline assignment: CDR1 MDHEN and CDR2 SYDVKM. V was cut by 5 bases and J by 7 bases, with 20 bases left in between. The CDR3 contains 15 residues. CDR3 residues: CASSTRGPQSGGYTF. CDR3 DNA sequence: TGTGCCAGCAGTACCAGGGGACCGCAGTCGGGTGGCTACACCTTC.

The J gene is TRBJ2-5, the V gene TRBV9, with TRBD2 matching over 15 bases. The J call may be wrong; the DNA end is better matched by TRBJ2-7. The CDR3 has 16 residues. Germline V gene sequence: CDR1 SGDLS, CDR2 YYNGEE. The CDR3 DNA sequence: TGTGCCAGCAGCGCTCATGGGACTAGCGGGGGGTACGAGCAGTACTTC. Encoded protein: CASSAHGTSGGYEQYF.

This rearrangement joins TRBV5-6 to TRBJ2-2, with D unresolved. Germline V lookup: CDR1 SGHDT, CDR2 YYEEEE. This CDR3 contains 14 residues. Trimming removed 6 bases at V and 4 bases at J, with 13 bases between. The CDR3 DNA reads as TGTGCCAGCACGTTTTCTGGAACCACCGGGGAGCTGTTTTTT. As protein: CASTFSGTTGELFF.

This clone showed up just once. The chain couples TRBV14 to TRBJ2-2; D might be TRBD2 (5 bases). The germline gives CDR1 SGHDN, CDR2 FVKESK. The length of the CDR3 is 17 residues. V gave up 0 bases and J gave up 4 bases, with 15 bases separating them. The CDR3 DNA sequence: TGTGCCAGCAGCCAAGATCATAGGGATGAGGGCACCGGGGAGCTGTTTTTT. As protein: CASSQDHRDEGTGELFF.

The chain is built from TRBV6-1 and TRBJ1-5, with D perhaps TRBD1 (5 bases). This CDR3 region has 13 residues. The V gene's germline CDR1 is MNHNS and CDR2 SASEGT. Between the trimmed V and J ends, which lost 7 bases and 0 bases, there was a span of 7 bases. This CDR3 is CASMGGSNQPQHF. CDR3 coding DNA: TGTGCCAGCATGGGGGGTAGCAATCAGCCCCAGCATTTT.

This chain connects TRBV5-4 to TRBJ2-3; TRBD2 matches at 9 bases. V trimming: 2 bases; J trimming: 6 bases; junction bases outside the gene matches: 13. The CDR3 length is 17 residues. The V gene's germline CDR1 is SGHNT and CDR2 YYREEE (reference sequence). The CDR3 nucleotides read TGTGCCAGCAGCTTTGGTCAGCGGGGGGCAGTCGGCGATACGCAGTATTTT. Translation: CASSFGQRGAVGDTQYF.

This clone turned up a few times. This sequence joins TRBV5-8 and TRBJ2-3, with D perhaps matching TRBD1 (7 bases). Per the germline V gene, CDR1 is SGHTS and CDR2 is YDEGEE. This CDR3 region has 16 residues. The V and J ends lost 4 bases and 1 base respectively, with 16 bases between them. In DNA, the CDR3 is TGTGCCAGCAGCCGCGGGACAGACCCCGGCACAGATACGCAGTATTTT. Translation: CASSRGTDPGTDTQYF.

The chain couples TRBV5-1 to TRBJ2-3; 8 nucleotides agree with TRBD1. Unmatched junction bases numbered 8, after V lost 5 bases and J lost 3 bases. The CDR3 consists of 15 residues. Germline values: CDR1 SGHRS, CDR2 YFSETQ. CDR3 region: CASSSGQGWTDTQYF. The CDR3 DNA follows: TGCGCCAGCAGTTCCGGACAGGGCTGGACAGATACGCAGTATTTT. The whole variable domain, remainder taken from reference TRBV5-1 and TRBJ2-3, is KAGVTQTPRYLIKTRGQQVTLSCSPISGHRSVSWYQQTPGQGLQFLFEYFSETQRNKGNFPGRFSGRQFSNSRSEMNVSTLELGDSALYLCASSSGQGWTDTQYFGPGTRLTVL.

The chain combines TRBV13 with TRBJ1-2; 8 bases line up with TRBD1. Germline V gene sequence: CDR1 PRHDT, CDR2 FYEKMQ (reference sequence). The length of the CDR3 is 15 residues. V was pared by 5 bases and J by 4 bases, with 9 bases of the junction left unmatched. The CDR3 reads CASSPGQGGRYGYTF. CDR3 bases: TGTGCCAGCAGCCCCGGACAGGGAGGTCGCTATGGCTACACCTTC.

The rearrangement uses TRBV19 and TRBJ1-4, with a possible D match to TRBD1 (6 bases). CDR1 and CDR2 from the germline V gene are LNHDA and SQIVND (reference sequence). V gave up 3 bases and J gave up 1 base, with 12 bases separating them. This CDR3 has 16 residues. CDR3 amino acids: CASSIQGWITNEKLFF. The CDR3 nucleotides read TGTGCCAGTAGTATCCAGGGGTGGATAACTAATGAAAAACTGTTTTTT.

The chain recombines TRBV29-1 with TRBJ1-5; 7 nucleotides align to TRBD1. The CDR3 totals 14 residues. The junction had 5 bases not matched to a gene; V was cut back by 4 bases and J by 2 bases. CDR1 and CDR2 from the germline V gene are SQVTM and ANQGSEA. The CDR3 DNA is TGCAGCGTTGGGTCAGGGGGTGGCAATCAGCCCCAGCATTTT. As protein: CSVGSGGGNQPQHF. Combining the CDR3 with reference TRBV29-1 and TRBJ1-5 gives the whole variable domain SAVISQKPSRDICQRGTSLTIQCQVDSQVTMMFWYRQQPGQSLTLIATANQGSEATYESGFVIDKFPISRPNLTFSTLTVSNMSPEDSSIYLCSVGSGGGNQPQHFGDGTRLSIL.